This entry lists 5 T cell receptor beta chains sequenced from one sample in a study of T-cell reconstitution after alpha-beta-depleted transplantation in children. Unique molecular identifiers were built into the TCRbeta library. Via MiXCR, TCRdb re-called the PCR reads, giving one row per CDR3 protein. This table holds approximately 44,000 distinct CDR3 sequences, approximately 6.1% found once. The sample in question was PBMCs, mostly from graft donor cells, obtained 60 days after TCRalphabeta/CD19-depleted stem cell transplant. All receptors derive from a female patient between 2 and 15 years old who had a stem cell transplant for aplastic anemia, so the T cells may come from the graft donor.

The gene calls are TRBV7-9 and TRBJ2-4, with 15 bases aligning to TRBD2. Germline V gives CDR1 SEHNR, CDR2 FQNEAQ (reference sequence). This CDR3 spans 15 amino acids. J was trimmed by 13 bases and V by 1 base; bases with no gene match: 5. The CDR3 DNA reads as TGTGCCAGCAGCTTAGAAGGGACTAGCGGGAGGTCACAGTACTTC. This sequence encodes CASSLEGTSGRSQYF.

The chain uses TRBV5-1 and TRBJ1-4; 11 positions agree with TRBD1. The CDR3 has 14 residues. V trimming: 3 bases; J trimming: 8 bases; junction bases outside the gene matches: 3. The germline gives CDR1 SGHRS, CDR2 YFSETQ. The CDR3 spells CASSWRDRGEKLFF. CDR3 nucleotides: TGCGCCAGCAGCTGGCGGGACAGGGGGGAAAAACTGTTTTTT. Filled out from reference TRBV5-1 and TRBJ1-4, the complete variable domain reads KAGVTQTPRYLIKTRGQQVTLSCSPISGHRSVSWYQQTPGQGLQFLFEYFSETQRNKGNFPGRFSGRQFSNSRSEMNVSTLELGDSALYLCASSWRDRGEKLFFGSGTQLSVL.

The genes are TRBV6-5 and TRBJ2-2, with no clear D. V gave up 2 bases and J gave up 2 bases, with 6 bases separating them. This CDR3 comprises 14 residues. The germline V gene has CDR1 MNHEY and CDR2 SVGAGI. CDR3: CASSYAKNTGELFF. CDR3 sequence (DNA): TGTGCCAGCAGTTACGCAAAAAACACCGGGGAGCTGTTTTTT.

This clonotype was seen many times. The CDR3 protein is CASSSPGFFSGANVLTF. As DNA, the CDR3 is TGTGCCAGCTCCTCCCCAGGCTTCTTCTCTGGGGCCAACGTCCTGACTTTC. The chain has TRBV28 and TRBJ2-6, with D uncertain. V was cut by 8 bases and J by 0 bases, with 17 bases left in between. CDR1 is MDHEN and CDR2 is SYDVKM in the germline V gene. The CDR3 covers 17 residues.

The chain recombines TRBV5-1 with TRBJ2-2; TRBD2 matches 7 bases. Unmatched junction bases numbered 6, after V lost 7 bases and J lost 3 bases. CDR1 SGHRS and CDR2 YFSETQ come from the germline V gene. The CDR3 runs to 14 residues. CDR3 bases: TGCGCCAGCCGGAGGGCGGGAGACACCGGGGAGCTGTTTTTT. It yields the protein CASRRAGDTGELFF.